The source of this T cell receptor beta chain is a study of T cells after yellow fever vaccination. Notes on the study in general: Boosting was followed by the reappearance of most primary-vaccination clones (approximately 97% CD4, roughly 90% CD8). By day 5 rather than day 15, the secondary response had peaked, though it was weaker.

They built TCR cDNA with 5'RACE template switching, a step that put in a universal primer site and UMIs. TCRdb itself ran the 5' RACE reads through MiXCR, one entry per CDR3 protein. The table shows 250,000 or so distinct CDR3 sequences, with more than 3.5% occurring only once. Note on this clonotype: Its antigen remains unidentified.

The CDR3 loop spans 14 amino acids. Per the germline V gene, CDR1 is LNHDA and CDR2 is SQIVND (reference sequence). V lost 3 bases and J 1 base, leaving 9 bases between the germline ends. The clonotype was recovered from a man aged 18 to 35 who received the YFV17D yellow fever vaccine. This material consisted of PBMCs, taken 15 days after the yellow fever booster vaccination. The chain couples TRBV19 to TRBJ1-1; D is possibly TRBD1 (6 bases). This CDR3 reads CASSILGGNTEAFF. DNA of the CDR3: TGTGCCAGTAGTATTTTAGGGGGGAACACTGAAGCTTTCTTT.